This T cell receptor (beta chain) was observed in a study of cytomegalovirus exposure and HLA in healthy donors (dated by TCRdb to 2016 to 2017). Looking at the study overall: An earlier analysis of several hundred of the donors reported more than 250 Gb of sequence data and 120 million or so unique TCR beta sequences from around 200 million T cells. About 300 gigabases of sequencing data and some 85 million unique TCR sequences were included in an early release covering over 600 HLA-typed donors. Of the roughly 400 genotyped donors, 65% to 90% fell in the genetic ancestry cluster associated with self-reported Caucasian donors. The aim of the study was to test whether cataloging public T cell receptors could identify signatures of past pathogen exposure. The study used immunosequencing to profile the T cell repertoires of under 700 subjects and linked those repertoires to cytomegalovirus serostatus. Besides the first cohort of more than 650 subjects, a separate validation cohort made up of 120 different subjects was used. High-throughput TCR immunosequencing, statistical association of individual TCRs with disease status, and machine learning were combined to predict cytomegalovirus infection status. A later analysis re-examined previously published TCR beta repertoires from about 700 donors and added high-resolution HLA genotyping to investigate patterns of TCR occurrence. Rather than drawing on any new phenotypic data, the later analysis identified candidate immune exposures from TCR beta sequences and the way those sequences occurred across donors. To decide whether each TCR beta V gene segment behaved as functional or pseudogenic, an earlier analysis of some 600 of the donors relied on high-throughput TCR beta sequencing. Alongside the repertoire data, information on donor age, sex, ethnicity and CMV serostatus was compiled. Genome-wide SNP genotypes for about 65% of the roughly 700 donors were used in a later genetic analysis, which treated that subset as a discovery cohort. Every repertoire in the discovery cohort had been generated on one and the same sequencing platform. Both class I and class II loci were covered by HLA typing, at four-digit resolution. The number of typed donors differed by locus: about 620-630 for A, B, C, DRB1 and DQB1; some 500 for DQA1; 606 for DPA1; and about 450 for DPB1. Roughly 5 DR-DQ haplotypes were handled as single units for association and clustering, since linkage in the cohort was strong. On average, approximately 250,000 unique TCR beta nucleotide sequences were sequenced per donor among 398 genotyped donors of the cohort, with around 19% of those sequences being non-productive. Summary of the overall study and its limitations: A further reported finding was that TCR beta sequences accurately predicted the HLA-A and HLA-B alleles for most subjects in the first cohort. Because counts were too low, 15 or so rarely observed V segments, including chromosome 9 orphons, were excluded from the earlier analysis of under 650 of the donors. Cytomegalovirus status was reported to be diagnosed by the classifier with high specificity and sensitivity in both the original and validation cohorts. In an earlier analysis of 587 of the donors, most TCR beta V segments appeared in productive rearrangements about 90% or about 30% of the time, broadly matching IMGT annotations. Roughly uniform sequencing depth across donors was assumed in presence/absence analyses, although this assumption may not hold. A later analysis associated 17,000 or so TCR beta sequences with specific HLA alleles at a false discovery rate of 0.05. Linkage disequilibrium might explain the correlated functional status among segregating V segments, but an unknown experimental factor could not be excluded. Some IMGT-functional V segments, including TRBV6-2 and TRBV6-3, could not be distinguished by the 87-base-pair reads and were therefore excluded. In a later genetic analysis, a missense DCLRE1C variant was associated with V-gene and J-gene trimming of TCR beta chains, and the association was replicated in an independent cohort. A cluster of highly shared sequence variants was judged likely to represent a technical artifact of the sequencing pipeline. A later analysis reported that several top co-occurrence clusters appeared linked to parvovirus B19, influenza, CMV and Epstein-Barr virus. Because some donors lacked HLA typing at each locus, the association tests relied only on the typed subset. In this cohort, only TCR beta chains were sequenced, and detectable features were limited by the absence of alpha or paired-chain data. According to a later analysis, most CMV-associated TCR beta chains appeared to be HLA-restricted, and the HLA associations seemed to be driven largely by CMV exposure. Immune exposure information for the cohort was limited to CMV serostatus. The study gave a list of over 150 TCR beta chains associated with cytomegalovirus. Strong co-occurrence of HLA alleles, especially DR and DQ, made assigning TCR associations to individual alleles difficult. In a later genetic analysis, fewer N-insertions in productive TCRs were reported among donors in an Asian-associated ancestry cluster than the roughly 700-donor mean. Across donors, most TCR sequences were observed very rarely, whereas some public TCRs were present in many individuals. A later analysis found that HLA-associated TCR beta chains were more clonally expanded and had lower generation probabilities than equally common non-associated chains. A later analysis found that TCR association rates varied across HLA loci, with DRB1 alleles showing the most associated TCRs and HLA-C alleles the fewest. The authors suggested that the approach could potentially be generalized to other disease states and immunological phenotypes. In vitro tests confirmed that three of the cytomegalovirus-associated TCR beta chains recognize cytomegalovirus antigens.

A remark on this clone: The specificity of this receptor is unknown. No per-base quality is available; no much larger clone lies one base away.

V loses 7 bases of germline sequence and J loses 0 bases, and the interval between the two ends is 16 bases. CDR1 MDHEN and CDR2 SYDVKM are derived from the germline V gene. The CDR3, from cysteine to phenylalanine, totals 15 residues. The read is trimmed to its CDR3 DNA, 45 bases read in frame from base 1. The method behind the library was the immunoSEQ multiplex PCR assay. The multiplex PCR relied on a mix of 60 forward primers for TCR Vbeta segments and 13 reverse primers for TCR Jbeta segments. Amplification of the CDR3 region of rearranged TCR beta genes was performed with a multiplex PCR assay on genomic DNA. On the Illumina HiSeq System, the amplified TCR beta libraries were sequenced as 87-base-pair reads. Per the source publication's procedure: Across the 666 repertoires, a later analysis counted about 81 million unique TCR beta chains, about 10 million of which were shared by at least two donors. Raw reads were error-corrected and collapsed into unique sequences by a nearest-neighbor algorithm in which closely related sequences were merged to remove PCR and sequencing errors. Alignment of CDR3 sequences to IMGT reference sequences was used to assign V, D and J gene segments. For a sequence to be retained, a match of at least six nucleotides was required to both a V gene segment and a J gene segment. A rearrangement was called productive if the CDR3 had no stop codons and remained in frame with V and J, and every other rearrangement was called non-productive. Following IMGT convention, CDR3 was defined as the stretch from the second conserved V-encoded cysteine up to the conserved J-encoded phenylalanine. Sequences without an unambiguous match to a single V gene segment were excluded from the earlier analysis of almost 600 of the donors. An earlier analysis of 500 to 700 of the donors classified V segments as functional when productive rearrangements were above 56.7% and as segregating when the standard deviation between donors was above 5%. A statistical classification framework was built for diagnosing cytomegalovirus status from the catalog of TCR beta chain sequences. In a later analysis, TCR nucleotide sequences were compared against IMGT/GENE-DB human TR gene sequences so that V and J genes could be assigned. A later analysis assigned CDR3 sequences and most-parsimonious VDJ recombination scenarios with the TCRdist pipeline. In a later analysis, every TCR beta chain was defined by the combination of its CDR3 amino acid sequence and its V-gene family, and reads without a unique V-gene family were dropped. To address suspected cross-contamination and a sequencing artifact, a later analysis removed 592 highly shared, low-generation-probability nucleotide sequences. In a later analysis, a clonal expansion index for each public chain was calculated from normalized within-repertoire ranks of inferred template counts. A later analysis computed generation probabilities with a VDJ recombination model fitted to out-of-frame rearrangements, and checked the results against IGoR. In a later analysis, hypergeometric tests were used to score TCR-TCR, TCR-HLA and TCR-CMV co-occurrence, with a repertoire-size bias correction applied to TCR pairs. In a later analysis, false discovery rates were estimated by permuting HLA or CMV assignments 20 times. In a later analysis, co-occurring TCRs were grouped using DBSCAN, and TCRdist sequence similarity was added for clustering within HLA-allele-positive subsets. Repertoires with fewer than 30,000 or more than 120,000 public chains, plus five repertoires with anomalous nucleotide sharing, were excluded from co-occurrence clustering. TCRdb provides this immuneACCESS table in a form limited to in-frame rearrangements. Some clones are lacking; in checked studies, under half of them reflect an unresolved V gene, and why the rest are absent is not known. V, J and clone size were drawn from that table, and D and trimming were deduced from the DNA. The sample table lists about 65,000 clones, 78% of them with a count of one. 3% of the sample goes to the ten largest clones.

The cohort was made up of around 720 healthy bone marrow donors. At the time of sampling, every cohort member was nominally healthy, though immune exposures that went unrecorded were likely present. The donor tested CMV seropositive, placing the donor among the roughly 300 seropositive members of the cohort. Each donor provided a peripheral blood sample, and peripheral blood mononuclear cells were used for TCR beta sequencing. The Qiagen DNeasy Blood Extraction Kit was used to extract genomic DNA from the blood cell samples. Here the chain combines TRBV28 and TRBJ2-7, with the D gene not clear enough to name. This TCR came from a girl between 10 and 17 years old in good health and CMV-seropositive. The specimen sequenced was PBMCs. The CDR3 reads CASMSESEYSYEQYF. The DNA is TGTGCCAGCATGTCAGAAAGCGAGTACTCCTACGAGCAGTACTTC.